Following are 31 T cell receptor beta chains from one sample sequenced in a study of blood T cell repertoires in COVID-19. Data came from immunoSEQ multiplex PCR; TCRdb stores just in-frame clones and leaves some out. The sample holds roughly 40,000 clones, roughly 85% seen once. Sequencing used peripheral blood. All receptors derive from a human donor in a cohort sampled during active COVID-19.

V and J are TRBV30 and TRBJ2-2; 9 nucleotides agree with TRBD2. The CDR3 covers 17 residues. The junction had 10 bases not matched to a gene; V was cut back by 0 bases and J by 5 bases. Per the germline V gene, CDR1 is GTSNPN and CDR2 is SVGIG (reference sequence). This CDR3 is CAWSVQAGGPGTGELFF. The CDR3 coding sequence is TGTGCCTGGAGTGTACAGGCGGGAGGGCCTGGGACCGGGGAGCTGTTTTTT.

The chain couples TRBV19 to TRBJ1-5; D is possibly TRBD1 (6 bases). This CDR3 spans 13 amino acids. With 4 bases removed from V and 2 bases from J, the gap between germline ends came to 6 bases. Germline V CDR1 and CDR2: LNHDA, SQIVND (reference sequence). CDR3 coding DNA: TGTGCCAGTAGTACAGGGGGCAATCAGCCCCAGCATTTT. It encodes CASSTGGNQPQHF.

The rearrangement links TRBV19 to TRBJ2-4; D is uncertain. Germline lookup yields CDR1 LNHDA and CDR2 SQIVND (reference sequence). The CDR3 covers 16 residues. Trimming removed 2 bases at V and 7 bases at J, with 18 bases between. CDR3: CASSIFAASDGNIQYF. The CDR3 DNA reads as TGTGCCAGTAGTATATTCGCGGCGAGTGACGGGAACATTCAGTACTTC.

CDR3 bases: TGTGCCAGCAGTTTATACCTGACAGCCGAGCAGTACTTC. Amino acids: CASSLYLTAEQYF. V usage is TRBV12-3 or TRBV12-4 and J usage is TRBJ2-7, with TRBD1 as a possible D gene (5 bases). V shed 2 bases and J shed 6 bases, with 11 bases lying between them. The CDR3 contains 13 residues.

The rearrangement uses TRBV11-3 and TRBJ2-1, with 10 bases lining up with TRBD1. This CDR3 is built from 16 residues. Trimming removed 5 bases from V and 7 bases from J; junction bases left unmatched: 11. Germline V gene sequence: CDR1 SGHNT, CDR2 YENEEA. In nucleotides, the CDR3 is TGTGCCAGCAGCCCGGGGACGACAGGGGGCAAAAATGAGCAGTTCTTC. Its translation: CASSPGTTGGKNEQFF.

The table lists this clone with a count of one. CDR3 amino acids: CASSYSGTTYNEQFF. The CDR3 bases are TGTGCCAGCAGTTATTCCGGGACTACCTACAATGAGCAGTTCTTC. J is TRBJ2-1 and V is TRBV6-5; 7 bases fit TRBD2. Germline lookup yields CDR1 MNHEY and CDR2 SVGAGI. CDR3 length: 15 residues. With 3 bases clipped from V and 2 bases from J, the junction kept 4 bases outside the gene matches.

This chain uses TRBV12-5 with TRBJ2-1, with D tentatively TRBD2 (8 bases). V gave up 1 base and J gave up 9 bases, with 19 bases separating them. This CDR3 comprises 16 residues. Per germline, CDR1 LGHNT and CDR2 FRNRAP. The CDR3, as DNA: TGTGCTAGTGGTTTGGGACAGGGACTCCGGGGGGGTGAGCAGTTCTTC. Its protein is CASGLGQGLRGGEQFF.

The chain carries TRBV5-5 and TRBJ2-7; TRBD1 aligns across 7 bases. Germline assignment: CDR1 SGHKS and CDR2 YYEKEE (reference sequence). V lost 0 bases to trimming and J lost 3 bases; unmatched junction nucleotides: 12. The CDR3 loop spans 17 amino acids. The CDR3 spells CASSLARTGQPLYEQYF. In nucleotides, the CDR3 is TGTGCCAGCAGCTTGGCGCGAACGGGACAGCCCCTCTACGAGCAGTACTTC.

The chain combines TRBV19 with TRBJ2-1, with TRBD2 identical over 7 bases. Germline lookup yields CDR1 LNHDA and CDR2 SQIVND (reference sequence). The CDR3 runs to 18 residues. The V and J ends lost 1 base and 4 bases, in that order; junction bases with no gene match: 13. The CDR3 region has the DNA TGTGCCAGTAGTATAGGCCCTCCTAGCGGAGTAGGGTACAATGAGCAGTTCTTC. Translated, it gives CASSIGPPSGVGYNEQFF.

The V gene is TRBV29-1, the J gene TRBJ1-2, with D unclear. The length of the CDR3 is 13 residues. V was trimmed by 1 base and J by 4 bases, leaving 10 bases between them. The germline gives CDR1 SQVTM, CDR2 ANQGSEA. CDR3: CSVEAHDIYGYTF. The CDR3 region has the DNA TGCAGCGTTGAAGCCCACGACATCTATGGCTACACCTTC.

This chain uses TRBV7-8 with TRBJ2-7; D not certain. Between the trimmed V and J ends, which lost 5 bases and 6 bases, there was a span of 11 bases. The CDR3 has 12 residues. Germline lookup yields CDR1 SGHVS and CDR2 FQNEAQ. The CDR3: CASSRRLSEQYF. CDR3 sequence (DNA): TGTGCCAGCAGCCGCCGCTTGAGCGAGCAGTACTTC.

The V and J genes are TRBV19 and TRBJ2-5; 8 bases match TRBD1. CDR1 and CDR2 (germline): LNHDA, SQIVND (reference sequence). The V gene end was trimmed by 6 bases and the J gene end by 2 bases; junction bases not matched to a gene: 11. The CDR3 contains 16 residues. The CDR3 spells CASRGRQGSLQETQYF. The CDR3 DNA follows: TGTGCCAGTAGGGGGAGACAGGGGTCGCTTCAAGAGACCCAGTACTTC.

CDR3 sequence: CAWSPKGIGFGQSSGNTIYF. The CDR3 DNA follows: TGTGCCTGGAGTCCCAAGGGGATCGGTTTCGGACAGAGCTCTGGAAACACCATATATTTT. J is TRBJ1-3 and V is TRBV30, with D perhaps matching TRBD1 (6 bases). CDR1 is GTSNPN, CDR2 SVGIG, per germline (reference sequence). The CDR3 covers 20 residues. V shed 2 bases and J shed 0 bases, with 26 bases lying between them.

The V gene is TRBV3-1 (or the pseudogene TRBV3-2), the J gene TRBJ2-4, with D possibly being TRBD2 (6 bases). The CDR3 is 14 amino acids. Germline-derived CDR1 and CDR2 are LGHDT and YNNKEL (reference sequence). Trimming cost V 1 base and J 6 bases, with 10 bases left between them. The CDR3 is CASSQVGDLNIQYF. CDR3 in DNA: TGTGCCAGCAGCCAAGTAGGGGACTTAAACATTCAGTACTTC.

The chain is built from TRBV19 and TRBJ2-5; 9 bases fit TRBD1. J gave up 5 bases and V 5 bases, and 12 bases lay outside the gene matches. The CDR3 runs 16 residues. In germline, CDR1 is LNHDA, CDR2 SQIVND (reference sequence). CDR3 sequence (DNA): TGTGCCAGTAGTCCTCCGGGACAGGGCGTTTTGGAGACCCAGTACTTC. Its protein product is CASSPPGQGVLETQYF.

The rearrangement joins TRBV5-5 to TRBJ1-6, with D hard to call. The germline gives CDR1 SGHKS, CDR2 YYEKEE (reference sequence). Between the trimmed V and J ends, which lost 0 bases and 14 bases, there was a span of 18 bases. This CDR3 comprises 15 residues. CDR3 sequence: CASSLAWTSDGALHF. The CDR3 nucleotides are TGTGCCAGCAGCTTGGCGTGGACGTCGGACGGGGCCCTCCACTTT.

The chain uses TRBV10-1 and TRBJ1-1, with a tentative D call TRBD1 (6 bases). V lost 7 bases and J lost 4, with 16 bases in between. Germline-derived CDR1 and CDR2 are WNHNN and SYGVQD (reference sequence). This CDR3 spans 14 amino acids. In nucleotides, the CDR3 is TGCGCCAGCAAGAAGAACAGGGATGGCACTGAAGCTTTCTTT. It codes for CASKKNRDGTEAFF.

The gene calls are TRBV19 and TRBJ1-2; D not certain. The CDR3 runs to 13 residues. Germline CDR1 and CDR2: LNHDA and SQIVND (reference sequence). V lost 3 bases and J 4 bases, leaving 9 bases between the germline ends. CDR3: CASSMELPYGYTF. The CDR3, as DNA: TGTGCCAGTAGTATGGAGCTTCCCTATGGCTACACCTTC.

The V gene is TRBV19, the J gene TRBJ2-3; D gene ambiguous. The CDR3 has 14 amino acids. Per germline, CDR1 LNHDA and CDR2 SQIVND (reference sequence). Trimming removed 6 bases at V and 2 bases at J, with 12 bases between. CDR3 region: CASRMAHTTDTQYF. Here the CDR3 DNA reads TGTGCCAGTAGGATGGCTCATACCACAGATACGCAGTATTTT.

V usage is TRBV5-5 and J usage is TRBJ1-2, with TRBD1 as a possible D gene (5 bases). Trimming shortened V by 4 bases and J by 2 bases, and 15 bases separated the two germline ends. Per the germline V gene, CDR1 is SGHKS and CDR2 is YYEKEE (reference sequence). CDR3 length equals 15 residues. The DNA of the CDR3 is TGTGCCAGCAGCCCCTGGGGGGTAGGGAACTATGGCTACACCTTC. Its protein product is CASSPWGVGNYGYTF.

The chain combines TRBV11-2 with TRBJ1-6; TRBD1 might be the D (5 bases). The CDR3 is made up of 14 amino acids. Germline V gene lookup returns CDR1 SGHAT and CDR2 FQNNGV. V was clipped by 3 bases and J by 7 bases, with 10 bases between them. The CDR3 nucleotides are TGTGCCAGCAGCTTCGACAGCGTCAATTCACCCCTCCACTTT. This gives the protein CASSFDSVNSPLHF.

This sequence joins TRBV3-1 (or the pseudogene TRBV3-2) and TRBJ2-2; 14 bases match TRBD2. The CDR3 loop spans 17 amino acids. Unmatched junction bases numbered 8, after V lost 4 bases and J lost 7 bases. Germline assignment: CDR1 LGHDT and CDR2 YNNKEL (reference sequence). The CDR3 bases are TGTGCCAGCAGCCCCAGCGGGACTAGCGGGAGCGGCGGGGAGCTGTTTTTT. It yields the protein CASSPSGTSGSGGELFF.

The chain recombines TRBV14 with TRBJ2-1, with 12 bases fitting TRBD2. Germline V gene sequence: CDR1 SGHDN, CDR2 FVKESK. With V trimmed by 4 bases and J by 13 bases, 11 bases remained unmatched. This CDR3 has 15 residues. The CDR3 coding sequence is TGTGCCAGCAGCCTTCTGACTAGCGGGAGTAGGAATCAGTTCTTC. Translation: CASSLLTSGSRNQFF.

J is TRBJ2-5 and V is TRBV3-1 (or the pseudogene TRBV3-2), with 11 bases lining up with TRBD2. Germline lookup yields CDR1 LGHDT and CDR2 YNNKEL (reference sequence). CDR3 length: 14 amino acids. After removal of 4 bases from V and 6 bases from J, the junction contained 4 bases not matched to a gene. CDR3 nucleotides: TGTGCCAGCAGCCGTAGCGGGAGGGGGAAGACCCAGTACTTC. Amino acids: CASSRSGRGKTQYF.

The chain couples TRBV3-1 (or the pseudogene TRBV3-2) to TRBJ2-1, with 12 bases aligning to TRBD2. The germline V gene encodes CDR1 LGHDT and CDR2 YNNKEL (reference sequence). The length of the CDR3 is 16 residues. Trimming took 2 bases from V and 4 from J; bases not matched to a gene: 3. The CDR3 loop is CASSQPLAGGYNEQFF. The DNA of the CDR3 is TGTGCCAGCAGCCAACCACTAGCGGGGGGATACAATGAGCAGTTCTTC.

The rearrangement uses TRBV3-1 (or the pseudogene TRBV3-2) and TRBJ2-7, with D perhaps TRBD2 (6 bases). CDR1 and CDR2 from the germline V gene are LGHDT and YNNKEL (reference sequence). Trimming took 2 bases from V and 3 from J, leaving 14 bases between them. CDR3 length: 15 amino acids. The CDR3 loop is CASSQSSGPYYEQYF. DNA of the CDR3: TGTGCCAGCAGCCAATCGAGCGGGCCTTACTACGAGCAGTACTTC.

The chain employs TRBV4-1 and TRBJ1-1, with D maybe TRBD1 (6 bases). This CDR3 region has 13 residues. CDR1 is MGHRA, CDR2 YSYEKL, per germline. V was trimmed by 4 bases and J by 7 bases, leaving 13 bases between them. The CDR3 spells CASSLPPTGEAFF. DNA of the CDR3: TGCGCCAGCAGCCTCCCACCGACAGGTGAAGCTTTCTTT.

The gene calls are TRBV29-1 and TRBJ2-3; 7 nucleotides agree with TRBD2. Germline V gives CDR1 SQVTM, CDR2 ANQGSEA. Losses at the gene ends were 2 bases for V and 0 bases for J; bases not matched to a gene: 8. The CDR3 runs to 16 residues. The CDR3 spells CSVEPRAGISTDTQYF. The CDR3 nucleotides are TGCAGCGTTGAACCGAGAGCGGGAATCAGCACAGATACGCAGTATTTT.

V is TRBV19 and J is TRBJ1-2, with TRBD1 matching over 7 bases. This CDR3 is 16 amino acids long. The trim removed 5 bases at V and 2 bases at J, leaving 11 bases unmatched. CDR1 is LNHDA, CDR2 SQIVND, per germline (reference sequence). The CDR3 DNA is TGTGCCAGTAGTGTCCCATTGGGACAGTCAAACTATGGCTACACCTTC. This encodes CASSVPLGQSNYGYTF. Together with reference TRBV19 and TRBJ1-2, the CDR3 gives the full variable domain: DGGITQSPKYLFRKEGQNVTLSCEQNLNHDAMYWYRQDPGQGLRLIYYSQIVNDFQKGDIAEGYSVSREKKESFPLTVTSAQKNPTAFYLCASSVPLGQSNYGYTFGSGTRLTVV.

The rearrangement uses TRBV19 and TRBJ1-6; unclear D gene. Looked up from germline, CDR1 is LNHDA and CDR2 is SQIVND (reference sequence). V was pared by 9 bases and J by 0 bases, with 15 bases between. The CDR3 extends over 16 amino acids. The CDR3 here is CASKPTADSYNSPLHF. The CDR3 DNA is TGTGCCAGCAAACCCACTGCTGACTCCTATAATTCACCCCTCCACTTT.

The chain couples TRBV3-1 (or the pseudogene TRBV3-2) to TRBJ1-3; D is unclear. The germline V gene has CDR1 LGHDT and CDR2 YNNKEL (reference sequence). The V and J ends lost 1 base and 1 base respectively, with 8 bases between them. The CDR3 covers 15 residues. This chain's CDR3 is CASSQAWRSGNTIYF. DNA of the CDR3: TGTGCCAGCAGCCAAGCGTGGAGGTCTGGAAACACCATATATTTT.